The present T cell receptor (beta chain) was sequenced within a study of molecular identifiers for immune sequencing clone quantification. Study as a whole: With replicates, the RNA of around 20,000 or 99,000 naive CD8 cells was split five ways and four were sequenced.

CDR3 length equals 13 residues. Germline values: CDR1 MNHEY, CDR2 SVGEGT. Libraries used 20,000 to 1,000,000 sorted naive CD8 T cells and 10%, 30% or 50% RNA input. Sorting selected naive CD8 T cells with a CD8+CD4-CCR7+CD45RA+ phenotype. As concerns this clonotype: One end of the junction does not line up with germline, which may come from a read error.

Bulk libraries came from a prior protocol with listed TCR primers. A single record per CDR3 protein comes from TCRdb applying MiXCR to the PCR reads. The sample includes approximately 670,000 distinct CDR3 sequences, just under 20% seen only once; the top ten take about 0.9%. This chain uses TRBV6-2 or TRBV6-3 with TRBJ1-2; weak D call: TRBD1 (5 bases). This clonotype was obtained from a human donor in good health. Some libraries in this study had Jurkat cell RNA spiked in. Sequencing used naive CD8+ T cells from blood, with Jurkat cell RNA spiked in. Subset in this sample: FACS-sorted CD8+CD4-CCR7+CD45RA+ naive T cells. The CDR3 sequence: CAGRRDFGFGYTF. As DNA, the CDR3 is TGTGCCGGCAGACGGGACTTTGGGTTTGGCTACACCTTC.